These T cell receptor beta chains were read from a single sample in a study of control samples from healthy donors and cancer patients. The data were produced by immunoSEQ multiplex PCR, yet TCRdb's version contains in-frame clones alone and is incomplete. The sample gives 150,000 to 200,000 clones, approximately 90% of which show up once; just over 1.4% is in the top ten. The sample comprised blood. The source of these receptors is a man aged 25-40 years in good health. The CDR3 runs from the conserved cysteine through the conserved F or W. A clone size is listed for some rows: how often the clone was seen (once, few, many), or a class if it is expanded.

clone_size | j_call | v_call | cdr3_aa
- | TRBJ2-2 | TRBV29-1 | CSVQGSTGELFF
- | TRBJ1-2 | TRBV19 | CASSIALGYGYTF
- | TRBJ2-5 | TRBV7-6 | CASSSAHREGETQYF
- | TRBJ1-5 | TRBV2 | CASSNDRVEPQHF
- | TRBJ2-5 | TRBV5-1 | CASSLLGTGGVETQYF
- | TRBJ2-3 | TRBV24-1 | CATSDASRTSGNRYTQYF
- | TRBJ2-7 | TRBV7-9 | CASTTSGIAAKIYEQYF
- | TRBJ1-5 | TRBV5-8 | CASSGGPSNQPQHF
- | TRBJ1-5 | TRBV19 | CASLDRANQPQHF
- | TRBJ2-1 | TRBV6-1 | CASSEALLRYNEQFF
- | TRBJ2-7 | TRBV7-9 | CASSLLGLHEQYF
- | TRBJ1-5 | TRBV19 | CASMNRDRGRQPQHF
- | TRBJ1-2 | TRBV15 | CATSRDGYGYTF
- | TRBJ1-2 | TRBV5-1 | CASSLATAGDGYTF
- | TRBJ2-1 | TRBV7-9 | CASSPVEGGKQFF
- | TRBJ1-1 | TRBV27 | CASSFQGLNTEAFF
- | TRBJ1-5 | TRBV19 | CASSIGGAVSNQPQHF
- | TRBJ1-4 | TRBV5-1 | CASSLRGKLFF
- | TRBJ2-1 | TRBV27 | CASSLEGVSSYNEQFF
- | TRBJ2-2 | TRBV3-1/TRBV3-2 | CASSQFQGAHTGELFF
- | TRBJ1-3 | TRBV9 | CASSVGRGNTIYF
- | TRBJ1-6 | TRBV7-8 | CASSLGESYNSPLHF
- | TRBJ1-2 | TRBV4-2 | CASSQDPGRGGGYTF
- | TRBJ2-1 | TRBV30 | CAWSLGSEQFF
- | TRBJ2-5 | TRBV5-1 | CASSPTSGRRQETQYF
- | TRBJ1-2 | TRBV29-1 | CSVEAKVYGYTF
- | TRBJ2-2 | TRBV9 | CASSVGSRGQGRGNGELFF
- | TRBJ1-2 | TRBV4-2 | CASSQAGGAVYGYTF
- | TRBJ2-5 | TRBV19 | CARTPGQGYQETQYF
- | TRBJ2-1 | TRBV29-1 | CSCGQGGAYNEQFF
- | TRBJ1-6 | TRBV4-3 | CASSLRTGGNSPLHF
- | TRBJ2-1 | TRBV24-1 | CATPVGVRPYSYNEQFF
- | TRBJ2-1 | TRBV5-4 | CASSYPASGYNEQFF
- | TRBJ2-2 | TRBV11-2 | CASSGTRITLPNTGELFF
- | TRBJ1-6 | TRBV30 | CASKGDKEAPLHF
- | TRBJ1-1 | TRBV6-5 | CASSYVVGTEAFF
- | TRBJ2-5 | TRBV6-5 | CASSAQPRGQETQYF
- | TRBJ1-2 | TRBV6-2/TRBV6-3 | CASSRVRGGLDGYTF
few | TRBJ2-7 | TRBV12-3/TRBV12-4 | CASRLDRPYEQYF
- | TRBJ2-7 | TRBV15 | CATSRGRTSGGLIWQYF
- | TRBJ2-5 | TRBV7-9 | CASSLGFQETQYF